These T cell receptor beta chains were read from a single sample in a study of patients and donors after allogeneic stem cell transplantation. Using its own MiXCR run on the RT-PCR reads, TCRdb lists one record per CDR3 protein. Among about a million distinct CDR3 sequences listed, more than 15% were seen once. Specimen: blood, either unsorted or a sorted T cell fraction (not recorded which). The origin of the receptors is a human donor who was either an allogeneic HSCT recipient or a stem cell or donor lymphocyte infusion donor (not recorded which). It is not recorded whose cells these are; they may come from a transplant donor. The CDR3 runs from the conserved cysteine through the conserved F or W. A D gene is named only where the DNA matches it firmly. Size tells how often a clone was seen (once, few, many) or the class of an expanded clone, and some rows leave it out.

clone_size d_call j_call v_call cdr3_aa
many - TRBJ2-2 TRBV7-3 CASRLRGTGELFF
- TRBD2 TRBJ2-3 TRBV30 CAWTRPGRGAADTQYF
- - TRBJ1-1 TRBV12-3/TRBV12-4 CASKDRNTEAFF
- - TRBJ2-1 TRBV14 CASSQDPPGWAARYNEQFF
- TRBD2 TRBJ2-2 TRBV11-2 CASSFTGTSSGELFF
- - TRBJ2-5 TRBV14 CASGVSQETQYF
few - TRBJ1-1 TRBV7-3 CASSFASPGGNTEAFF
few - TRBJ1-2 TRBV7-8 CASSSGGLYGYTF
- - TRBJ1-1 TRBV5-1 CASRHTVNTEAFF
few - TRBJ1-3 TRBV27 CASSPLRAYGNTIYF
few TRBD2 TRBJ2-2 TRBV5-1 CASSLAGVRAGVSGGELFF
few - TRBJ2-7 TRBV20-1 CSALGIDYEQYF
- TRBD1 TRBJ2-1 TRBV15 CATSSGQGAYNEQFF
- - TRBJ1-3 TRBV7-2 CASRLKGRGGNTIYF